This T cell receptor beta chain was profiled in a study of control samples from healthy donors and cancer patients. The trim removed 2 bases at V and 2 bases at J, leaving 6 bases unmatched. Germline V gene lookup returns CDR1 SGHNT and CDR2 YYREEE (reference sequence). The CDR3 consists of 16 residues. Assay used: immunoSEQ multiplex PCR; TCRdb lists only in-frame clones, some missing. The table records roughly 130,000 clones, 80% to 95% of them present only once. V is TRBV5-4 and J is TRBJ2-1; 8 nucleotides agree with TRBD2. Material for sequencing was blood. The receptor was derived from a man aged 18-30 years in good health. The CDR3 DNA is TGTGCCAGCAGCTTAACCGGGGGGGCAGCCTACAATGAGCAGTTCTTC. This encodes CASSLTGGAAYNEQFF.